The 8 T cell receptor beta chains given below trace back to one sample, sequenced in a study of CD8+CD57+ T cells in acquired aplastic anemia. It was patients with CD8+CD57+ cell expansion by flow cytometry who were chosen for sequencing. The TCR beta profiling, which covered VDJ combination and CDR3 sequence, was carried out using genomic DNA as the template. Each CDR3 protein is one row after TCRdb ran MiXCR on the reads. The table lists 150,000 or so distinct CDR3 sequences, about 48% of them singletons. Sequences were obtained from sorted CD4+, CD8+, or CD8+CD57+ T cells (not recorded which) from PBMCs. These receptors were taken from a human donor with aplastic anemia.

V usage is TRBV20-1 and J usage is TRBJ1-2, with TRBD1 matching over 9 bases. This CDR3 contains 13 residues. V lost 4 bases to trimming and J lost 8 bases; unmatched junction nucleotides: 8. Germline V gene sequence: CDR1 DFQATT, CDR2 SNEGSKA (reference sequence). The CDR3 is CSATGQGRGGYTF. As DNA, the CDR3 is TGCAGTGCTACTGGACAGGGGAGAGGAGGCTACACCTTC.

This clonotype was seen a few times. The chain uses TRBV29-1 and TRBJ2-1; D is unresolved. Trimming stripped 3 bases from V and 0 bases from J, with 12 bases between. The germline V gene has CDR1 SQVTM and CDR2 ANQGSEA. This CDR3 comprises 15 residues. CDR3 DNA: TGCAGCGTTGAGTCAACGGTCAGCTCCTACAATGAGCAGTTCTTC. Protein product: CSVESTVSSYNEQFF.

This clonotype was picked up many times. The chain uses TRBV12-3 or TRBV12-4 and TRBJ2-7; 8 bases align to TRBD2. The CDR3 runs 16 residues. Trimming cost V 4 bases and J 5 bases; bases outside gene matches: 13. The CDR3 sequence is CASSSWGLRGDHEQYF. The CDR3 nucleotides are TGTGCCAGCAGTTCTTGGGGTCTGCGGGGGGACCACGAGCAGTACTTC.

This clonotype came up a few times. This chain links TRBV18 with TRBJ1-5; D call uncertain. Germline V gives CDR1 KGHSH, CDR2 LQKENI. Trimming shortened V by 0 bases and J by 3 bases, and 6 bases separated the two germline ends. This CDR3 contains 14 residues. CDR3 sequence reads: CASSPPYLNQPQHF. CDR3 DNA: TGTGCCAGCTCACCACCATACCTCAATCAGCCCCAGCATTTT. Using reference TRBV18 and TRBJ1-5 for the parts outside the CDR3, the full variable domain is NAGVMQNPRHLVRRRGQEARLRCSPMKGHSHVYWYRQLPEEGLKFMVYLQKENIIDESGMPKERFSAEFPKEGPSILRIQQVVRGDSAAYFCASSPPYLNQPQHFGDGTRLSIL.

By share, this clonotype ranks as medium-sized. V usage is TRBV6-1 and J usage is TRBJ1-5; D call uncertain. Germline CDR1 reads MNHNS; CDR2 reads SASEGT. V lost 4 bases and J 2 bases, leaving 12 bases between the germline ends. CDR3 size: 15 residues. As DNA, the CDR3 is TGTGCCAGCAGTGTGGAGACCGGTGGCAATCAGCCCCAGCATTTT. Translated: CASSVETGGNQPQHF.

This clonotype came up a few times. The junction does not match germline at one end; this may be a read error. V and J are TRBV4-1 and TRBJ2-2; no firm D call. This CDR3 is built from 14 residues. From germline, CDR1 is MGHRA and CDR2 YSYEKL. For the CDR3, the DNA is TGCGTCAGCAGCCACGCACCGAACACCGGGGAGCTGTTTTTT. It specifies CVSSHAPNTGELFF.

The V gene is TRBV7-3, the J gene TRBJ2-5; TRBD1 is a possible D gene (6 bases). V was cut by 3 bases and J by 1 base, with 9 bases left in between. Germline V gene data show CDR1 as SGHTA and CDR2 as FQGTGA. The CDR3 loop spans 14 amino acids. In DNA form, the CDR3 reads TGTGCCAGCAGCTTTTGGGACACCCAAGAGACCCAGTACTTC. This gives the protein CASSFWDTQETQYF.

This rearrangement joins TRBV7-2 to TRBJ2-1, with D possibly TRBD2 on 6 matching bases. Germline V gene lookup returns CDR1 SGHTA and CDR2 FQGNSA. V gave up 7 bases and J gave up 9 bases, with 10 bases separating them. There are 11 residues in the CDR3. DNA of the CDR3: TGTGCCAGCACCGTCGGGGGTGAGCAGTTCTTC. Amino acids: CASTVGGEQFF.